This is a list of T cell receptor beta chains from one sample in a study of CD4 T cell repertoires and nickel. TCRdb reprocessed the RT-PCR reads with MiXCR, giving one entry per CDR3 protein. The data hold more than 200 distinct CDR3 sequences, with roughly three fifths observed a single time. The specimen was CD4+ T cells from blood, not recorded whether cultured. The receptors shown here come from a human donor in a nickel allergy study, with or without nickel allergy (not recorded which). It is not recorded whether this sample comes from one donor or several. Both conserved end residues are part of each CDR3. The D gene is left open where the match is weak. Expanded clones are given a class, and other clones once, few, many or no size at all.

d_call,v_call,clone_size,j_call,cdr3_nt,cdr3_aa
TRBD2,TRBV2,-,TRBJ2-7,TGTGCCAGCAGGGGACTAGCGGGGGGGAAGGCCTACGAGCAGTACTTC,CASRGLAGGKAYEQYF
TRBD1,TRBV6-1,once,TRBJ2-7,TGTGCCTCATCCAGAGGGACAGGGGCCGGCTACGAGCAGTACTTC,CASSRGTGAGYEQYF
TRBD1,TRBV6-1,-,TRBJ1-2,TGTGCCAGCAGGTCCGGGGACAGGGTCTATGGCTACACCTTC,CASRSGDRVYGYTF
TRBD1,TRBV20-1,-,TRBJ2-1,TGCAGTGCTTTTAGGGGACAGAGATACAATGAGCAGTTCTTC,CSAFRGQRYNEQFF
-,TRBV4-2,-,TRBJ2-1,TGTGCCAGCAGCCAAGATAAAGGGGGGGCAATATTTAATGAGCAGTTCTTC,CASSQDKGGAIFNEQFF
-,TRBV19,few,TRBJ1-5,TGTGCCAGTAGATCTCTCAATCAGCCCCAGCATTTT,CASRSLNQPQHF
TRBD1,TRBV20-1,-,TRBJ1-1,TGCAGTGCTCCCGGACAGGGTAACACTGAAGCTTTCTTT,CSAPGQGNTEAFF
-,TRBV12-3/TRBV12-4,-,TRBJ2-3,TGTGCCAGCAGCCCCAACCGGGGTACAGATACGCAGTATTTT,CASSPNRGTDTQYF
-,TRBV20-1,few,TRBJ2-7,TGCAGTGCTAGAGCCGACTTGGGGCTGCTAAACGAGCAGTACTTC,CSARADLGLLNEQYF
-,TRBV7-9,few,TRBJ1-6,TGTGCCAGCAGCCCAGGACCCGCCAATAATTCACCCCTCCACTTT,CASSPGPANNSPLHF
-,TRBV30,-,TRBJ1-1,TGTGCCTGGAGTTGGGGGGGCACTGAAGCTTTCTTT,CAWSWGGTEAFF
-,TRBV20-1,-,TRBJ2-2,TGCAGTGCTAGAGCGGGACTCGTGAACACCGGGGAGCTGTTTTTT,CSARAGLVNTGELFF
-,TRBV10-3,-,TRBJ2-4,TGTGCCATCAGTGAGCCCCGGGCCGGGAACATTCAGTACTTC,CAISEPRAGNIQYF
-,TRBV7-9,-,TRBJ1-3,TGTGCCAGCAGCTTAAGGGGATTCTCGTGGGACACCATATATTTT,CASSLRGFSWDTIYF
-,TRBV18,once,TRBJ1-2,TGTGCCAGCTCCGGACAGTACTATGGCTACACCTTC,CASSGQYYGYTF
-,TRBV19,once,TRBJ2-7,TGTGCCAGTAGTAAGGCTTACCCCTACGAGCAGTACTTC,CASSKAYPYEQYF
-,TRBV4-2,-,TRBJ2-7,TGTGCCAGCAGCCAAGCGGCTAATACCGGGACCCTCTACGAGCAGTACTTC,CASSQAANTGTLYEQYF
-,TRBV12-3/TRBV12-4,once,TRBJ2-2,TGTGCCAGCAGTTTGGGCAGTAACACCGGGGAGCTGTTTTTT,CASSLGSNTGELFF
-,TRBV7-8,-,TRBJ1-1,TGTGCCAGCAGCTTAGACGGCGGGACGGTGAACACTGAAGCTTTCTTT,CASSLDGGTVNTEAFF
-,TRBV15,-,TRBJ1-2,TGTGCCACCAGCAGAGATACGACAACCCCATATGGCTACACCTTC,CATSRDTTTPYGYTF
TRBD2,TRBV7-7,-,TRBJ2-1,TGTGCTAGCAGTCCCTCGGGGGGGGCCCCGTTCTTC,CASSPSGGAPFF
-,TRBV6-5,-,TRBJ1-3,TGTGCCAGCAGTTCCCCGGGAGACTCTGGAAACACCATATATTTT,CASSSPGDSGNTIYF
-,TRBV7-2,once,TRBJ2-2,TGTGCCAGCAGCTTTGGACACCACACCGGGGAGCTGTTTTTT,CASSFGHHTGELFF
TRBD2,TRBV12-3/TRBV12-4,once,TRBJ2-3,TGTGCCAGCAGTCTTCGAGCGGGGAGCACAGATACGCAGTATTTT,CASSLRAGSTDTQYF
-,TRBV20-1,few,TRBJ1-5,TGCAGTGCTAGAGATTACGTTCAGCCCCAGCATTTT,CSARDYVQPQHF
TRBD1,TRBV27,-,TRBJ2-3,TGTGCCAGCAGTCCAGGACAGGGGTGGAATACGCAGTATTTT,CASSPGQGWNTQYF
-,TRBV7-7,-,TRBJ2-3,TGTGCTAGCAGCCGGGCTGGTGGGTCGGCAGATACGCAGTATTTT,CASSRAGGSADTQYF